The entry below gives a single TCR beta chain sequence along with its context. It lacks a known antigen. No qualities accompany the bases; no much larger clone lies one base away. Healthy HIV-negative adults with no recently reported acute infections or vaccinations were included as donors. Every donor was a Caucasian adult residing in Nashville, Tennessee, USA. CD4+ T cells were enriched through magnetic negative selection, after which naive cells were positively selected on CD45RA and the remaining negative fraction served as the memory subset. Blood was obtained by leukapheresis, after which PBMCs were separated by Ficoll-Histopaque density gradient centrifugation and cryopreserved in liquid nitrogen vapor phase. Analytical flow cytometry was used to check the purity and quantity of each magnetically sorted T cell population. Each sorted fraction had its genomic DNA isolated and then quantified by UV absorbance on a Nanodrop 2000c.

This sample is part of a study of shared clonotypes between healthy human individuals (dated by TCRdb to between 2020 and 2021). Regarding the research as a whole: The cohort comprised two women and a few men aged 18 to 49 years. Blood TCR repertoires of a handful of healthy adults were deeply sequenced to estimate repertoire size and the extent of clonotype sharing between individuals. To increase sequencing depth and limit assay-specific biases, TCR repertoire library preparation and sequencing were carried out by different laboratories using diverse techniques. Per donor, three plates each were used for CD4 naive and CD4 memory, two for CD8 naive, and one for CD8 memory. Between about 0.8 and 8.9 billion PBMCs per donor were obtained by leukapheresis.

Using the deep immunoSEQ assay, multiplex PCR amplified TCR CDR3 regions from genomic DNA. Extracted genomic DNA from each cell subset was distributed evenly across all wells of several immunoSEQ 96-well plates, and each plate was treated as a replicate. For sorted subsets, 200 to 250 ng genomic DNA, equal to tens of thousands of T cell genomes, was loaded into each replicate PCR. The purified libraries were quantified using a Qubit 3.0 fluorometer, sized with a Bioanalyzer 2100, and then quantified again using the KAPA Library Quantification kit. A separate single-read 150-cycle Illumina NextSeq 550 flow cell was used to sequence each immunoSEQ 96-well plate. The study's own analysis went as follows. Because the immunoSEQ output included only junctional sequences and no quality scores, the filtering could not be the same as the filtering used for full-length reads. Sequences were annotated with PyIR, a Python wrapper for IgBLAST v1.9, using IMGT germline references to assign V/J genes and CDR3. Any read was removed if the V/J assignment was weak (E-value above 1e-6), the CDR3 was missing, or the read contained stop codons, out-of-frame junctions, or ambiguous translated residues. V3J clonotypes were defined by identical inferred V gene, J gene, and CDR3 amino acid sequence. The percentage overlap between two repertoires was calculated by dividing the number of shared unique clonotypes by the size of the smaller repertoire. Repertoire richness was assessed with RTK rarefaction, the Chao1 estimator, and Recon v2.1 estimates of unobserved clonotypes. Generation probabilities for all TCRbeta clonotypes obtained by the gDNA method from a few donors were computed using OLGA. TCRdb mirrors the immuneACCESS table, restricted to in-frame sequences. Some clones are absent from its copies; in checked studies, under half trace to an unresolved V gene, and the reason for the others is unknown. For V, J and clone size, that table is used; D and trimming come from the DNA. The sample table contains roughly 1.4 million clones; only one count was recorded for just under 99% of them. The ten largest clones take up over 0.3% of the sample.

Trimmed from V: 3 bases; trimmed from J: 2 bases; junction bases lacking a gene match: 7. Reading from cysteine to phenylalanine, the CDR3 counts 15 amino acids. CDR3 DNA only is kept here, 45 bases in frame from base 1. CDR1 and CDR2 were assigned from the germline V gene as KGHSH and LQKENI. What the authors observed across the whole study: Because the study included only a small number of donors, the genetic and exposure-history diversity represented was limited. Sharing across several donors was observed for around 5% of naive CD4, 3% to 4% of naive CD8, 2% to 2.5% of memory CD4, and 0.4% of memory CD8 clonotypes. Estimated clonotype richness was generally larger for naive than for memory subsets. Clonotypes shared by all four sorted-subset donors showed higher generation probabilities than non-shared clonotypes. Incomplete sequencing was indicated by rarefaction of sorted-subset datasets, despite the large sequencing depth. Based on pairwise subsampling, the degree of clonotype sharing among donors was expected to be affected by sequencing depth. Sampling was restricted to blood, and TCR repertoires in tissues likely differ from the TCR repertoires found in blood.

This clonotype originated in a man aged 25-45 years in good health. The sample comprised naive CD4+ T cells sorted from blood. What this sample's cell subset or site label stands for: CD45RA+ positively selected. The chain employs TRBV18 and TRBJ2-7; TRBD1 agrees with 7 junctional bases. CDR3 reads: CASSPGGQAPYEQYF. In nucleotides, the sequence is TGTGCCAGCTCACCCGGTGGACAGGCCCCCTACGAGCAGTACTTC. The full variable domain, completed from the reference TRBV18 and TRBJ2-7 proteins outside the CDR3, reads NAGVMQNPRHLVRRRGQEARLRCSPMKGHSHVYWYRQLPEEGLKFMVYLQKENIIDESGMPKERFSAEFPKEGPSILRIQQVVRGDSAAYFCASSPGGQAPYEQYFGPGTRLTVT.